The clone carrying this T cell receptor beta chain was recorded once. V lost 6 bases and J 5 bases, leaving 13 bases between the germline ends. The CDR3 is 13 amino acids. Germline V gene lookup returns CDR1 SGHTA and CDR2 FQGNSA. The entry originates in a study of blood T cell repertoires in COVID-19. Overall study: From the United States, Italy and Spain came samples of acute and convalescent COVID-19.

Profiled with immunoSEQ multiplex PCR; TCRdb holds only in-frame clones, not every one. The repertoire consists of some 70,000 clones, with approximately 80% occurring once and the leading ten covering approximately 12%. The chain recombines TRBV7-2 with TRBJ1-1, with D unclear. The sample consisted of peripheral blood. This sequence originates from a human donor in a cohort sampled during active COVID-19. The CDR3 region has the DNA TGTGCCAGCAGTCCCCCCGGGAGGACTGAAGCTTTCTTT. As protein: CASSPPGRTEAFF.